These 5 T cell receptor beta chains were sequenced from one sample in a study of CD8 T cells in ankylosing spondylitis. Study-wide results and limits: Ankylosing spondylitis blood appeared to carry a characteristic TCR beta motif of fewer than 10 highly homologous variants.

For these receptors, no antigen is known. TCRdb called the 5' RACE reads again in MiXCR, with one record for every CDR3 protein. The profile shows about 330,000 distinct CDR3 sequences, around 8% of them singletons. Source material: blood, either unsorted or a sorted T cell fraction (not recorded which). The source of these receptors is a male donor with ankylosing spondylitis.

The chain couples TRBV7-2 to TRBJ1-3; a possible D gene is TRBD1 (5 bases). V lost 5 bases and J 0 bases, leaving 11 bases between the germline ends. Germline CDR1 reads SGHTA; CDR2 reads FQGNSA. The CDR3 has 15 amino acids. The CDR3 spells CASSLGTVSGNTIYF. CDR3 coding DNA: TGTGCCAGCAGCCTCGGGACCGTCTCTGGAAACACCATATATTTT.

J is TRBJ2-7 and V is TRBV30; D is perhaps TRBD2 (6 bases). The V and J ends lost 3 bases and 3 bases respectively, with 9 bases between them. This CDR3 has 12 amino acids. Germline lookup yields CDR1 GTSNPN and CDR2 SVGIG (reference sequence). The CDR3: CAWRDYNYEQYF. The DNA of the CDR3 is TGTGCCTGGAGGGACTATAACTACGAGCAGTACTTC.

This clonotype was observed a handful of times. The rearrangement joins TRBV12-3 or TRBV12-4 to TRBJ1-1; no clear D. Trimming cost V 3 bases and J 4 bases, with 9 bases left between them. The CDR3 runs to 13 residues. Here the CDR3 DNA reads TGTGCCAGCAGTTTCTTAATGGCCACTGAAGCTTTCTTT. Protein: CASSFLMATEAFF.

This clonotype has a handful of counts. The CDR3 protein is CASSLVAGDNQPQHF. The DNA for the CDR3 is TGCGCCAGCAGCTTGGTCGCAGGGGACAATCAGCCCCAGCATTTT. The chain carries TRBV5-1 and TRBJ1-5; weak D call: TRBD1 (6 bases). V shed 0 bases and J shed 3 bases, with 10 bases lying between them. This CDR3 comprises 15 residues. Looked up from germline, CDR1 is SGHRS and CDR2 is YFSETQ.

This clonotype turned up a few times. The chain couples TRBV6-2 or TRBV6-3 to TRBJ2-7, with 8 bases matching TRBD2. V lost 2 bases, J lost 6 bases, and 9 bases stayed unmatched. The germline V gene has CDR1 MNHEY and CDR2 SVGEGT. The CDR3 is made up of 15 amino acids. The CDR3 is CASSYAGLAVSEQYF. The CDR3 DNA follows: TGTGCCAGCAGTTACGCAGGACTAGCCGTCTCCGAGCAGTACTTC.